This entry lists 8 T cell receptor beta chains sequenced from one sample in a study of radiation and T cells in renal cell carcinoma. Time point defined: blood 2 weeks post-SBRT. Sample treatment: 15 Gy SBRT to primary tumor, nephrectomy 4 weeks later. The protocol was immunoSEQ multiplex PCR, while the TCRdb copy is restricted to in-frame clones and leaves out a portion. The profile covers around 60,000 clones, with roughly 79% appearing a single time and less than 7.5% taken by the ten largest. Sequenced here: blood, sampled from a patient whose treatment included radiotherapy and nephrectomy. Source of these receptors: a man in his fifties or sixties with renal cell carcinoma.

The chain joins TRBV7-8 to TRBJ1-5; D is possibly TRBD1 (5 bases). Trimming removed 0 bases at V and 3 bases at J, with 9 bases between. The germline CDR1 and CDR2 sequences are SGHVS and FQNEAQ. The CDR3 runs to 15 residues. For the CDR3, the DNA is TGTGCCAGCAGCTTAGCGCGGGGGTACAATCAGCCCCAGCATTTT. It translates to CASSLARGYNQPQHF.

For this clone: The same CDR3 also results from other DNA sequences found in this sample. The chain joins TRBV6-6 to TRBJ1-2, with D maybe TRBD1 (6 bases). Deletions cut 6 bases from V and 3 bases from J, with 11 bases between. The CDR3 has 13 amino acids. Germline V gives CDR1 MNHNY, CDR2 SVGAGI (reference sequence). Here the CDR3 reads CASSPGADYGYTF. DNA for the CDR3: TGTGCCAGCAGCCCGGGGGCAGACTATGGCTACACCTTC.

This chain joins TRBV7-3 and TRBJ2-2, with D perhaps assigned TRBD1 or TRBD2 (5 bases each). Germline V gene data show CDR1 as SGHTA and CDR2 as FQGTGA. Trimming cost V 5 bases and J 7 bases, with 11 bases left between them. CDR3 length: 13 amino acids. The DNA for the CDR3 is TGTGCCAGCAGCACCGGGACCGTCGGGGAGCTGTTTTTT. Translated: CASSTGTVGELFF. The whole variable domain, remainder taken from reference TRBV7-3 and TRBJ2-2, is GAGVSQTPSNKVTEKGKYVELRCDPISGHTALYWYRQSLGQGPEFLIYFQGTGAADDSGLPNDRFFAVRPEGSVSTLKIQRTERGDSAVYLCASSTGTVGELFFGEGSRLTVL.

This chain joins TRBV14 and TRBJ2-3; 8 nucleotides match TRBD2. J gave up 3 bases and V 9 bases, and 11 bases lay outside the gene matches. Germline V gene lookup returns CDR1 SGHDN and CDR2 FVKESK. This CDR3 comprises 15 residues. The CDR3 loop reads CASSYSGSSTDTQYF. The CDR3 DNA reads TGTGCCAGTTCCTACAGCGGGAGTTCGACAGATACGCAGTATTTT.

The chain employs TRBV28 and TRBJ2-1; D not resolved. The CDR3 length is 13 residues. V was trimmed by 3 bases and J by 7 bases, leaving 10 bases between them. Germline V gene sequence: CDR1 MDHEN, CDR2 SYDVKM. CDR3: CASSFVGENEQFF. CDR3 DNA: TGTGCCAGCAGTTTTGTAGGAGAGAATGAGCAGTTCTTC. The full variable domain, completed using reference TRBV28 and TRBJ2-1, is DVKVTQSSRYLVKRTGEKVFLECVQDMDHENMFWYRQDPGLGLRLIYFSYDVKMKEKGDIPEGYSVSREKKERFSLILESASTNQTSMYLCASSFVGENEQFFGPGTRLTVL.

The V and J genes are TRBV11-2 and TRBJ2-5, with TRBD2 identical over 7 bases. Germline loops: CDR1 SGHAT, CDR2 FQNNGV. This CDR3 is built from 12 residues. Unmatched junction bases numbered 4, after V lost 5 bases and J lost 7 bases. This chain's CDR3 is CASSPIAGTQYF. The CDR3, as DNA: TGTGCCAGCAGCCCTATAGCGGGGACCCAGTACTTC.

This clone showed up just a few times. V and J are TRBV9 and TRBJ1-1; D remains unclear. In germline, CDR1 is SGDLS, CDR2 YYNGEE. Trimming pared 0 bases from V and 6 bases from J, leaving 9 bases between. The CDR3 is made up of 13 amino acids. The chain's CDR3 is CASSVGVGSEAFF. The CDR3, as DNA: TGTGCCAGCAGCGTAGGTGTTGGGTCTGAAGCTTTCTTT.

The rearrangement joins TRBV2 to TRBJ1-5; no reliable D call. The V end lost 4 bases, the J end lost 5 bases, and 12 bases lay between the germline ends. CDR1 is SNHLY and CDR2 is FYNNEI in the germline V gene. CDR3 size: 14 residues. CDR3 sequence reads: CASSVFESYQPQHF. CDR3 coding DNA: TGTGCCAGCAGTGTTTTCGAGAGCTATCAGCCCCAGCATTTT. Supplemented by reference TRBV2 and TRBJ1-5, the full variable domain reads EPEVTQTPSHQVTQMGQEVILRCVPISNHLYFYWYRQILGQKVEFLVSFYNNEISEKSEIFDDQFSVERPDGSNFTLKIRSTKLEDSAMYFCASSVFESYQPQHFGDGTRLSIL.